Below are 10 T cell receptor beta chains sequenced from a single sample in a study of blood T cells in healthy people across ages. With a J-beta primer mix and a sample-barcoded 5' primer, a second PCR ran about 6 to 11 cycles. TCRdb reprocessed the 5' RACE reads via MiXCR and lists one record per CDR3 protein. Among under 1 million distinct CDR3 sequences, around two fifths were seen once, and the ten largest hold around 21%. Source material: blood. These receptors were obtained from a man in his 60s in good health.

The chain carries TRBV20-1 and TRBJ2-6; the match to TRBD2 covers 10 bases. After removal of 8 bases from V and 1 base from J, the junction contained 5 bases not matched to a gene. Germline CDR1 is DFQATT and CDR2 is SNEGSKA (reference sequence). This CDR3 region has 15 residues. The chain's CDR3 is CSIPLAGSGANVLTF. The DNA for the CDR3 is TGCAGTATCCCACTAGCGGGGTCTGGGGCCAACGTCCTGACTTTC.

This clonotype was observed many times. The V call is TRBV20-1, the J call TRBJ2-7; a possible D gene is TRBD1 (5 bases). CDR1 is DFQATT, CDR2 SNEGSKA, per germline (reference sequence). The ends were cut back, 4 bases at V and 4 bases at J, with 11 bases in the middle. The CDR3 runs 12 residues. CDR3 nucleotide sequence: TGCAGTGCTAAATCGGACACTTACGAGCAGTACTTC. It codes for CSAKSDTYEQYF.

This clonotype was found a few times. The V gene is TRBV20-1, the J gene TRBJ1-5; the D is unclear. Germline V gives CDR1 DFQATT, CDR2 SNEGSKA (reference sequence). The CDR3 has 13 amino acids. V lost 3 bases, J lost 7 bases, and 13 bases lay in between. The CDR3 loop is CSASAGGRQPQHF. CDR3 DNA: TGCAGTGCTAGTGCCGGTGGAAGGCAGCCCCAGCATTTT.

This clonotype was counted only a few times. CDR3 sequence: CASSPSPLAGGPNYGYTF. CDR3 sequence (DNA): TGTGCCAGCAGCCCCTCGCCCCTGGCAGGGGGCCCTAACTATGGCTACACCTTC. This chain connects TRBV7-9 to TRBJ1-2; TRBD1 aligns across 8 bases. The CDR3 consists of 18 residues. CDR1 is SEHNR and CDR2 is FQNEAQ in the germline V gene (reference sequence). The ends lost 5 bases at V and 0 bases at J; junction bases unmatched: 14. Based on the CDR3 plus reference TRBV7-9 and TRBJ1-2, the full variable domain is DTGVSQNPRHKITKRGQNVTFRCDPISEHNRLYWYRQTLGQGPEFLTYFQNEAQLEKSRLLSDRFSAERPKGSFSTLEIQRTEQGDSAMYLCASSPSPLAGGPNYGYTFGSGTRLTVV.

The chain couples TRBV9 to TRBJ1-4; no reliable D call. The germline V and J ends were trimmed by 0 bases and 8 bases, with 14 bases remaining between them. The CDR3 has 15 amino acids. Germline-derived CDR1 and CDR2 are SGDLS and YYNGEE. The CDR3 nucleotides read TGTGCCAGCAGCGTAGGGGGAAATCAGGTCGAAAAACTGTTTTTT. Translation: CASSVGGNQVEKLFF.

The chain is built from TRBV2 and TRBJ2-4, with a possible D match to TRBD2 (6 bases). Trimming stripped 7 bases from V and 13 bases from J, with 26 bases between. This CDR3 contains 15 residues. Germline V gene sequence: CDR1 SNHLY, CDR2 FYNNEI. The CDR3 loop is CASIGSGSPYREQYF. The DNA of the CDR3 is TGTGCCAGCATTGGCAGTGGGTCCCCTTACCGGGAGCAGTACTTC.

The rearrangement joins TRBV5-6 to TRBJ2-1, with 7 bases matching TRBD1. CDR3 length equals 14 residues. Germline CDR1 is SGHDT and CDR2 is YYEEEE. The ends lost 5 bases at V and 6 bases at J; junction bases unmatched: 8. The CDR3 nucleotides read TGTGCCAGCAGGACAGGGTCGGGTACCAATGAGCAGTTCTTC. It translates to CASRTGSGTNEQFF.

This chain joins TRBV5-5 and TRBJ2-3; D unclear. Trimming removed 0 bases at V and 4 bases at J, with 9 bases between. The CDR3 is 14 residues long. Germline CDR1 is SGHKS and CDR2 is YYEKEE (reference sequence). DNA of the CDR3: TGTGCCAGCAGCTTGGAGTGGGGTGCAGATACGCAGTATTTT. Translating it yields CASSLEWGADTQYF.

V is TRBV5-5 and J is TRBJ1-2, with a weak D call TRBD1 (5 bases). CDR1 is SGHKS and CDR2 is YYEKEE in the germline V gene (reference sequence). V was cut by 0 bases and J by 8 bases, with 17 bases left in between. This CDR3 region has 15 residues. The CDR3 here is CASSLGTPQGRGYTF. The CDR3, as DNA: TGTGCCAGCAGCTTGGGGACACCTCAGGGCCGGGGCTACACCTTC.

This chain joins TRBV20-1 and TRBJ2-2; 10 bases map to TRBD1. The CDR3 sequence is 14 residues long. After removal of 5 bases from V and 3 bases from J, the junction contained 3 bases not matched to a gene. CDR1 and CDR2 (germline): DFQATT, SNEGSKA (reference sequence). CDR3 nucleotides: TGCAGTGCTCGGGACAGGGGTTACACCGGGGAGCTGTTTTTT. It encodes CSARDRGYTGELFF.